A single sample is the source of the 11 T cell receptor beta chains below, sequenced in a study of T cells after yellow fever vaccination. TCRdb processed the 5' RACE reads anew with MiXCR; each CDR3 protein has one entry. The repertoire holds 90,000 to 130,000 distinct CDR3 sequences, with 8.4% as singletons. The sequencing here drew on CD8+ T cells sorted from PBMCs, taken 45 days after the yellow fever booster vaccination. Every receptor here comes from a man aged 25-40 years who received the YFV17D yellow fever vaccine.

On this clonotype itself: Possible read error: a much larger clone is one base away. The J gene is TRBJ1-5, the V gene TRBV15; D remains ambiguous. V shed 4 bases and J shed 3 bases, with 10 bases lying between them. Germline CDR1 is LNHNV and CDR2 is YYDKDF (reference sequence). The CDR3 totals 14 residues. Here the CDR3 reads CATSTGIVNQPQHF. CDR3 DNA sequence: TGTGCCACCAGCACCGGGATAGTCAATCAGCCCCAGCATTTT.

Comment on this clonotype: This may be a read error: a much more frequent sequence differs by one nucleotide. The rearrangement joins TRBV4-3 to TRBJ2-3; 11 positions match TRBD2. The CDR3 is 17 amino acids. CDR1 and CDR2 (germline): LGHNA, YSLEER. This CDR3 is CASSQGSSGRGTDTHYF. The CDR3 DNA sequence: TGCGCCAGCAGCCAAGGCAGTAGCGGGAGGGGGACCGATACGCATTATTTT.

This clonotype was detected ten times or more. The chain links TRBV3-1 to TRBJ2-5, with 10 bases fitting TRBD2. This CDR3 contains 17 residues. Trimming took 0 bases from V and 3 from J; bases not matched to a gene: 7. Germline CDR1 reads LGHDT; CDR2 reads YNNKEL (reference sequence). The CDR3 coding sequence is TGTGCCAGCAGCCAAGATCTAGCGGGAGTAAGGGAAGAGACCCAGTACTTC. Protein product: CASSQDLAGVREETQYF.

This clonotype was observed at least ten times. The rearrangement joins TRBV12-3 or TRBV12-4 to TRBJ2-7; D gene unclear. V was shortened by 6 bases and J by 0 bases, with 6 bases between the two germline ends. This CDR3 has 12 residues. CDR3 amino acids: CASSPTSYEQYF. The CDR3 DNA follows: TGTGCCAGCAGCCCCACCTCCTACGAGCAGTACTTC.

This clonotype was counted ten times or more. The chain is built from TRBV7-8 and TRBJ2-1, with 7 bases matching TRBD2. The CDR3 is 16 residues long. The V and J ends lost 3 bases and 2 bases, in that order; junction bases with no gene match: 7. The germline CDR1 and CDR2 sequences are SGHVS and FQNEAQ. In nucleotides, the CDR3 is TGTGCCAGCAGCTTTGTGGCCCTAGCGGCCTACAATGAGCAGTTCTTC. Encoded protein: CASSFVALAAYNEQFF.

Many counts were recorded for this clonotype. The V and J genes are TRBV20-1 and TRBJ2-1, with TRBD1 identical over 7 bases. Germline CDR1 is DFQATT and CDR2 is SNEGSKA (reference sequence). This CDR3 region has 14 residues. V shed 4 bases, J shed 8 bases, and the junction held 11 bases outside the gene matches. In nucleotides, the CDR3 is TGCAGTGCTAATGGACAGGTCGCCGCCCATGAGCAGTTCTTC. It specifies CSANGQVAAHEQFF.

This clonotype was seen many times. This CDR3 reads CASSVLGPGAVRSSSYNEQFF. In nucleotides, the CDR3 is TGTGCCAGCAGTGTCCTCGGTCCGGGGGCGGTGCGTTCGAGCTCCTACAATGAGCAGTTCTTC. The chain is built from TRBV2 and TRBJ2-1; D might be TRBD1 or TRBD2, each matching 6 bases. CDR1 SNHLY and CDR2 FYNNEI come from the germline V gene. Trimming stripped 4 bases from V and 0 bases from J, with 28 bases between. The CDR3 contains 21 residues.

The CDR3 is CAWSMGTVLRNQPQHF. CDR3 coding DNA: TGTGCCTGGAGTATGGGGACAGTCCTTCGCAATCAGCCCCAGCATTTT. The genes are TRBV30 and TRBJ1-5, with 7 bases that match TRBD1. V gave up 2 bases and J gave up 2 bases; unmatched junction bases: 9. The CDR3 is 16 amino acids. CDR1 and CDR2 from the germline V gene are GTSNPN and SVGIG (reference sequence).

This clonotype was detected ten times or more. CDR3 bases: TGTGCCAGCACCCACCCCCCGACAGGGTTCACCGGGGAGCTGTTTTTT. The encoded protein is CASTHPPTGFTGELFF. The rearrangement links TRBV7-9 to TRBJ2-2, with TRBD1 matching 7 bases. The CDR3 runs to 16 residues. Germline values: CDR1 SEHNR, CDR2 FQNEAQ (reference sequence). With 7 bases clipped from V and 4 bases from J, the junction kept 12 bases outside the gene matches. Full variable domain (outside the CDR3, taken from reference TRBV7-9 and TRBJ2-2): DTGVSQNPRHKITKRGQNVTFRCDPISEHNRLYWYRQTLGQGPEFLTYFQNEAQLEKSRLLSDRFSAERPKGSFSTLEIQRTEQGDSAMYLCASTHPPTGFTGELFFGEGSRLTVL.

Ten or more counts support this clonotype. The CDR3 spells CASSLTGRPLYNEQFF. The DNA for the CDR3 is TGTGCCAGCAGCTTAACAGGGAGGCCGCTTTACAATGAGCAGTTCTTC. V gene TRBV14 combines with J gene TRBJ2-1; D is perhaps TRBD1 or TRBD2 (6 bases each). Germline loops: CDR1 SGHDN, CDR2 FVKESK. The CDR3 runs 16 residues. Trimming removed 5 bases at V and 4 bases at J, with 18 bases between.

Points on this clonotype: This clone may be a read error of a much larger clone one base away. The chain has TRBV7-9 and TRBJ2-3; D is ambiguous. Germline CDR1 and CDR2: SEHNR and FQNEAQ (reference sequence). The CDR3 sequence is 12 residues long. CDR3 amino acids: CASGFLTDTQYF. CDR3 bases: TGTGCCAGCGGCTTCCTCACAGATACGCAGTATTTT.